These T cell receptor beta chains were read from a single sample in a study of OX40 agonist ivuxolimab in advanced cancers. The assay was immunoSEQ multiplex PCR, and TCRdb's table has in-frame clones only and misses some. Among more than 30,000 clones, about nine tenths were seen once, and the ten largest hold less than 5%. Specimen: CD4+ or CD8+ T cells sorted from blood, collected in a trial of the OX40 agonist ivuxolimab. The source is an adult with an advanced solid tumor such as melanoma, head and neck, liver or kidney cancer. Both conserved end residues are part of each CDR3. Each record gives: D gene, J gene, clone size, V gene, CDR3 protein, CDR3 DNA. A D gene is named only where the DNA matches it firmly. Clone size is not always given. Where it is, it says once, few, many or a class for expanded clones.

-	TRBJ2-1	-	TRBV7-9	CASQPGNYNEQFF	TGTGCCAGCCAACCGGGGAACTACAATGAGCAGTTCTTC
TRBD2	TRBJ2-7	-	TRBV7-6	CASSLAPLGSGGVSEQYF	TGTGCCAGCAGCTTAGCCCCATTGGGTAGCGGGGGGGTTTCTGAGCAGTACTTC
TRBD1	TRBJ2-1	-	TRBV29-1	CSVEDLPQGLFSSYNEQFF	TGCAGCGTTGAAGATCTGCCACAGGGGCTCTTTAGCTCCTACAATGAGCAGTTCTTC
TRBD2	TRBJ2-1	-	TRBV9	CASSVGLAGGYEQFF	TGTGCCAGCAGCGTGGGACTAGCGGGAGGGTATGAGCAGTTCTTC
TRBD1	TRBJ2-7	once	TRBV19	CASSIGQGALDEQYF	TGTGCCAGTAGTATAGGACAGGGGGCCTTGGACGAGCAGTACTTC
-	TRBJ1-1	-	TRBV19	CASSQGRQIEAFF	TGTGCCAGTAGCCAGGGGAGGCAGATTGAAGCTTTCTTT
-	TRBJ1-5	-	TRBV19	CASKPGWNQPQHF	TGTGCCAGTAAACCAGGGTGGAATCAGCCCCAGCATTTT
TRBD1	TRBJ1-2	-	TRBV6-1	CASRPGQGYYGYTF	TGTGCCAGCAGACCGGGACAGGGGTACTATGGCTACACCTTC
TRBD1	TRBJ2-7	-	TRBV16	CASSPGTGSTEQYF	TGTGCCAGCAGCCCAGGGACAGGGTCTACGGAGCAGTACTTC
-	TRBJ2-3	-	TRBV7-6	CASSSPRVTTRGTDTQYF	TGTGCCAGCAGCTCCCCGAGGGTTACAACCCGGGGCACAGATACGCAGTATTTT
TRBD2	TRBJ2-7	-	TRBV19	CASSPSGLAAYEQYF	TGTGCCAGTAGCCCGAGTGGACTAGCGGCGTACGAGCAGTACTTC